This TCR beta chain appears in the sequencing data of a study of regulatory T cells in long-lasting Graves disease. iRepertoire HTBI primers and Arm-PCR of CDR3 regions built TCR beta libraries. Each CDR3 protein gets one entry after TCRdb re-called the multiplex PCR reads with MiXCR. The data show 300,000 to 350,000 distinct CDR3 sequences, around a fifth seen once. This sample's time point: persistent/refractory GD, antithyroid drugs over 5 years with positive TRAb. Preparation of the TCR library used RNA extracted from PBMCs. The sample was peripheral blood mononuclear cells (PBMCs), taken when the disease was refractory, from a patient treated with antithyroid drugs. The TCR comes from a female donor with Graves disease.

CDR3 loop: CASSLFRDRGTGELFF. The CDR3 DNA reads as TGTGCCAGCAGTTTATTTCGGGACAGGGGAACCGGGGAGCTGTTTTTT. V is TRBV27 and J is TRBJ2-2; 10 nucleotides align to TRBD1. The length of the CDR3 is 16 residues. With V trimmed by 1 base and J by 5 bases, 4 bases remained unmatched. Germline V gives CDR1 MNHEY, CDR2 SMNVEV (reference sequence).